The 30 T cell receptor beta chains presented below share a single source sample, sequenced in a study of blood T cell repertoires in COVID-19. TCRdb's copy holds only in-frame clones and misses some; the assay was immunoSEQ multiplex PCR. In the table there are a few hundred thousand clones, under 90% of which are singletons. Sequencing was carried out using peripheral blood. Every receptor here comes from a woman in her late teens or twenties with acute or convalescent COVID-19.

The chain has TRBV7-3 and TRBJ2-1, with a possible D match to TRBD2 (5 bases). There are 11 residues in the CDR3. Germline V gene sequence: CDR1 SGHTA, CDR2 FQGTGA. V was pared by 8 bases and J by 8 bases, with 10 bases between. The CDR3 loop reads CASGRADEQFF. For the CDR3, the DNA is TGTGCCAGCGGGCGGGCAGATGAGCAGTTCTTC. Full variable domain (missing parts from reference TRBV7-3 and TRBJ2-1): GAGVSQTPSNKVTEKGKYVELRCDPISGHTALYWYRQSLGQGPEFLIYFQGTGAADDSGLPNDRFFAVRPEGSVSTLKIQRTERGDSAVYLCASGRADEQFFGPGTRLTVL.

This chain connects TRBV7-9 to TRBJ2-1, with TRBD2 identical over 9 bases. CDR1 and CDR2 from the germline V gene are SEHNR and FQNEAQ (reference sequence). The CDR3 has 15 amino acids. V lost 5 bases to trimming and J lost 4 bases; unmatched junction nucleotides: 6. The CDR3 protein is CASSTGTSWYNEQFF. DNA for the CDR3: TGTGCCAGCAGCACGGGGACTAGCTGGTACAATGAGCAGTTCTTC.

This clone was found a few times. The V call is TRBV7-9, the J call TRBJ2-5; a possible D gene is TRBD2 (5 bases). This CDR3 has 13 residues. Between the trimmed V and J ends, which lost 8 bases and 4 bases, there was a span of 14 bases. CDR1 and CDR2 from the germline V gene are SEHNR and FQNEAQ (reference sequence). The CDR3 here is CASGSIGRETQYF. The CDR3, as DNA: TGTGCCAGCGGATCAATTGGGAGAGAGACCCAGTACTTC. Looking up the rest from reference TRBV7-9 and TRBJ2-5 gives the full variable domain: DTGVSQNPRHKITKRGQNVTFRCDPISEHNRLYWYRQTLGQGPEFLTYFQNEAQLEKSRLLSDRFSAERPKGSFSTLEIQRTEQGDSAMYLCASGSIGRETQYFGPGTRLLVL.

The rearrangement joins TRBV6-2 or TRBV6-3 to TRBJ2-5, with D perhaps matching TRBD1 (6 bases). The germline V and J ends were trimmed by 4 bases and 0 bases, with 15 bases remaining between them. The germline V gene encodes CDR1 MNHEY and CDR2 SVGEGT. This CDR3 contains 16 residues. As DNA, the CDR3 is TGTGCCAGCAGTTCGTTACAGGGAAAGTACCAAGAGACCCAGTACTTC. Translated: CASSSLQGKYQETQYF.

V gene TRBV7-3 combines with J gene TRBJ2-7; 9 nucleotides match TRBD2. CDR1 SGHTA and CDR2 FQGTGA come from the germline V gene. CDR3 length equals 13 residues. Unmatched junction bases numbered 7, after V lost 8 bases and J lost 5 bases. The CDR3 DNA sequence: TGTGCCAGCGGGGCGGGAGGGCGAAACGAGCAGTACTTC. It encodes CASGAGGRNEQYF.

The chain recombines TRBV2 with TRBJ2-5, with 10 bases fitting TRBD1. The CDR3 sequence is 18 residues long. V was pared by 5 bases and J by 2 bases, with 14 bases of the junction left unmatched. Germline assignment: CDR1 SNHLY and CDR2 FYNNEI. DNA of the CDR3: TGTGCCAGCAGTCCGGGACAGGGGTGGGGGCCCTCTCAAGAGACCCAGTACTTC. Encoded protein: CASSPGQGWGPSQETQYF.

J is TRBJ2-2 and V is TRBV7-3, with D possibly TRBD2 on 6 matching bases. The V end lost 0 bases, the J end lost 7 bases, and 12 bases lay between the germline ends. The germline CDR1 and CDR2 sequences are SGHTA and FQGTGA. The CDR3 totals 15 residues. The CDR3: CASSLTQRAGGELFF. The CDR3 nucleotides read TGTGCCAGCAGCTTAACCCAGCGGGCGGGCGGGGAGCTGTTTTTT.

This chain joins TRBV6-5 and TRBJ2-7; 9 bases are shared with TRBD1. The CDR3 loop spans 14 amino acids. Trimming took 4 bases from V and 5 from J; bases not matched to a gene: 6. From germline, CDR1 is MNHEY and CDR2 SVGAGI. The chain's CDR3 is CASSSTGGVNEQYF. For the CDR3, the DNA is TGTGCCAGCAGTTCCACAGGGGGCGTCAACGAGCAGTACTTC.

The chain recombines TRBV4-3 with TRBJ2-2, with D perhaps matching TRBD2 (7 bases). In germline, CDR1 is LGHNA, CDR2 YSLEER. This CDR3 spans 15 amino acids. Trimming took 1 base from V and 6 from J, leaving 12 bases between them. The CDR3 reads CASSQGGGAAGELFF. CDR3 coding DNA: TGCGCCAGCAGCCAAGGTGGGGGGGCGGCCGGGGAGCTGTTTTTT.

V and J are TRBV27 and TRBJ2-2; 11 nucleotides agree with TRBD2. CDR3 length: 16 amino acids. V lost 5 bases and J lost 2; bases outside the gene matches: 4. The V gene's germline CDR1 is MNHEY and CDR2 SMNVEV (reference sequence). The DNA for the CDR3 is TGTGCCAGCAGTCCCGGGACTAGCGGAAACACCGGGGAGCTGTTTTTT. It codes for CASSPGTSGNTGELFF.

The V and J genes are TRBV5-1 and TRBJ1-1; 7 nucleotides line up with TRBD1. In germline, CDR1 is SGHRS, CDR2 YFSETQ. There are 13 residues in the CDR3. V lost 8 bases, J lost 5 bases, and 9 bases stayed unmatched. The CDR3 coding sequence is TGCGCCAGTCGGGACAGACTTCGGACTGAAGCTTTCTTT. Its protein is CASRDRLRTEAFF.

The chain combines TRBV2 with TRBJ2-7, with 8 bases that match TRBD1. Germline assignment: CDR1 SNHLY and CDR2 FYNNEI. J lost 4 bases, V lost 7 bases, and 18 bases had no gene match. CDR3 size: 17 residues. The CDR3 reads CASKDPWQTGDDYEQYF. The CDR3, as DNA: TGTGCCAGCAAGGACCCTTGGCAGACAGGGGATGATTACGAGCAGTACTTC.

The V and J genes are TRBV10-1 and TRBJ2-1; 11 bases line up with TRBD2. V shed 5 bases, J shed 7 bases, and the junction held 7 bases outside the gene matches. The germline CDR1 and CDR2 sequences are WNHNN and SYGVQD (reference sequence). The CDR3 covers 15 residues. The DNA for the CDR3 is TGCGCCAGCAGTTTACTAGCGGGAGCTGGGAATGAGCAGTTCTTC. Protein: CASSLLAGAGNEQFF.

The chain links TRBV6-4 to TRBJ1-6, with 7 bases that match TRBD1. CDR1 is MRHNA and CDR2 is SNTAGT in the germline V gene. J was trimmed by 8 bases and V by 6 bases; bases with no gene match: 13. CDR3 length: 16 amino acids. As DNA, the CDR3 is TGTGCCAGCAGGGTCAACAGGGGTGGCTTGTATTCACCCCTCCACTTT. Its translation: CASRVNRGGLYSPLHF.

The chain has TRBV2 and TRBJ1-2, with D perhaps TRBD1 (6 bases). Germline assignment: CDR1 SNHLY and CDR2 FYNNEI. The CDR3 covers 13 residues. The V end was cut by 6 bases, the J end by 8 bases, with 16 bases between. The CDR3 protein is CASRTTGFGGYTF. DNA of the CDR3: TGTGCCAGCAGAACAACAGGGTTCGGGGGCTACACCTTC.

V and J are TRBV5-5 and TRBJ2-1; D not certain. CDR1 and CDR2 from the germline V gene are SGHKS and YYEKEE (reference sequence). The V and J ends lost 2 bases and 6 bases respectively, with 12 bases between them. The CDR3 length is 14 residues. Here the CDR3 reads CASSFGSPPNEQFF. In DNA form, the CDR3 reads TGTGCCAGCAGCTTTGGCTCCCCCCCCAATGAGCAGTTCTTC.

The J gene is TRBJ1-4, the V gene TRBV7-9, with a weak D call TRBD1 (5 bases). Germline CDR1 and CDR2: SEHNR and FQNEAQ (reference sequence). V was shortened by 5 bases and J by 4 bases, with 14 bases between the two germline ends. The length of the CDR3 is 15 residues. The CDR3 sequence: CASSQGGQFNEKLFF. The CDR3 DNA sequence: TGTGCCAGCAGCCAGGGTGGGCAGTTTAATGAAAAACTGTTTTTT. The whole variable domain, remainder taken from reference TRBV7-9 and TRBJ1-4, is DTGVSQNPRHKITKRGQNVTFRCDPISEHNRLYWYRQTLGQGPEFLTYFQNEAQLEKSRLLSDRFSAERPKGSFSTLEIQRTEQGDSAMYLCASSQGGQFNEKLFFGSGTQLSVL.

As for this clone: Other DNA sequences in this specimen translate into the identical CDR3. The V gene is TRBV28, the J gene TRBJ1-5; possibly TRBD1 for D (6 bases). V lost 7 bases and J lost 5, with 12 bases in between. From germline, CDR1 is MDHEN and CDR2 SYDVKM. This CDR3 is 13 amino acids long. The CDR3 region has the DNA TGTGCCAGCATGGGACAAGGCTATCAGCCCCAGCATTTT. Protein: CASMGQGYQPQHF.

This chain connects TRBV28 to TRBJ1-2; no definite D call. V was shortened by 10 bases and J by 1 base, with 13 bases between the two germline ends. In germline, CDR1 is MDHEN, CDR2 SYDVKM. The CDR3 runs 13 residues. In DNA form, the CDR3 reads TGTGCCACTAGCTCCGGCAGTAACTATGGCTACACCTTC. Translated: CATSSGSNYGYTF.

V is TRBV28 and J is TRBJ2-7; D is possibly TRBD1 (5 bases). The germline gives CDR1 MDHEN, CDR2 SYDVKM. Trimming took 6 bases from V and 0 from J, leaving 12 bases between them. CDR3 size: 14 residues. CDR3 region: CASRLTGSSYEQYF. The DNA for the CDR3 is TGTGCCAGCAGACTCACAGGAAGCTCCTACGAGCAGTACTTC.

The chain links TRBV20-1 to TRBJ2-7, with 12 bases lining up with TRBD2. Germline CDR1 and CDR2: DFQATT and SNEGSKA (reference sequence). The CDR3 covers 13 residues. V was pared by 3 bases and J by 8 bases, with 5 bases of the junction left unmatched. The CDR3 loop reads CSASIGLAGKQYF. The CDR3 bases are TGCAGTGCTAGTATCGGACTAGCGGGAAAGCAGTACTTC.

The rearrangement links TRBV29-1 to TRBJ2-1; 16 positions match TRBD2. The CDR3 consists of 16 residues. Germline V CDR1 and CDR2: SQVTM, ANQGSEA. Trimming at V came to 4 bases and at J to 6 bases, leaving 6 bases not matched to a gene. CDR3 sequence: CSVGWGTSGRANEQFF. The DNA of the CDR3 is TGCAGCGTTGGGTGGGGGACTAGCGGGAGGGCCAATGAGCAGTTCTTC.

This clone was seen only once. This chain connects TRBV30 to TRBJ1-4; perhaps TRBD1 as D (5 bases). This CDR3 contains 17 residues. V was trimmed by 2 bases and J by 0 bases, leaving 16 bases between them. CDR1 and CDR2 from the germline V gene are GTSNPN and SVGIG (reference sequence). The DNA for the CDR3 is TGTGCCTGGAGTCTTGCCCCTGACAGCGCAACTAATGAAAAACTGTTTTTT. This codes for CAWSLAPDSATNEKLFF. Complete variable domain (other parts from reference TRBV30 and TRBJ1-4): SQTIHQWPATLVQPVGSPLSLECTVEGTSNPNLYWYRQAAGRGLQLLFYSVGIGQISSEVPQNLSASRPQDRQFILSSKKLLLSDSGFYLCAWSLAPDSATNEKLFFGSGTQLSVL.

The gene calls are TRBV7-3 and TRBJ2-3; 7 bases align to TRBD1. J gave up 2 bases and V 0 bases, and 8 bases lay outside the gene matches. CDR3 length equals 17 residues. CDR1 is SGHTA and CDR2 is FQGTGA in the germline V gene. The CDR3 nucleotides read TGTGCCAGCAGCTTAACTCCAGGGGGACAGATCACAGATACGCAGTATTTT. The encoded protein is CASSLTPGGQITDTQYF.

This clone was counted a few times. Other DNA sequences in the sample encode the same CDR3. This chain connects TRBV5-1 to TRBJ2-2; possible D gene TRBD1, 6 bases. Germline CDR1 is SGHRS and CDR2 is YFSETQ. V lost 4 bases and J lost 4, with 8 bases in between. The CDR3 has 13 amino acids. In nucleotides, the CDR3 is TGCGCCAGCAGCCTGGACAGCACCGGGGAGCTGTTTTTT. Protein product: CASSLDSTGELFF.

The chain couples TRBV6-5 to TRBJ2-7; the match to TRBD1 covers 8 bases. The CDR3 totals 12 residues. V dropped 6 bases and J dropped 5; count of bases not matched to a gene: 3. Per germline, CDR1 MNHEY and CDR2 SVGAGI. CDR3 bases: TGTGCCAGCAGGGACAGGGTCAACGAGCAGTACTTC. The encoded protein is CASRDRVNEQYF.

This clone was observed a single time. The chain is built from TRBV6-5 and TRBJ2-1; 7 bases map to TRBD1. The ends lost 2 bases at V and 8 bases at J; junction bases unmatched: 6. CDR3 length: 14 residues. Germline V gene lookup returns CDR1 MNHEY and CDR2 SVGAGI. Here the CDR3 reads CASSYLTGTYEQFF. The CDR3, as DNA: TGTGCCAGCAGTTACCTGACAGGGACCTATGAGCAGTTCTTC.

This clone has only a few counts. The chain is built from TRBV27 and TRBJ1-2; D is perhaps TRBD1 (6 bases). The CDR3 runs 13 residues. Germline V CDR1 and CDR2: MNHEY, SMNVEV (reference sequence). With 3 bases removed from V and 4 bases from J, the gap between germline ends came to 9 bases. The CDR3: CASSLTGTYGYTF. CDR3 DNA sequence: TGTGCCAGCAGTTTGACAGGAACCTATGGCTACACCTTC.

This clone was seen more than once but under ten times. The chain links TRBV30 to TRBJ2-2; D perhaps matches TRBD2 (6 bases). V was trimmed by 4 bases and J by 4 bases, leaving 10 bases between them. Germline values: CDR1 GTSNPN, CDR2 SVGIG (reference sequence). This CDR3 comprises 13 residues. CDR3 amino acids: CAWTSVGTGELFF. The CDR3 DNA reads TGTGCCTGGACTAGCGTCGGCACCGGGGAGCTGTTTTTT.

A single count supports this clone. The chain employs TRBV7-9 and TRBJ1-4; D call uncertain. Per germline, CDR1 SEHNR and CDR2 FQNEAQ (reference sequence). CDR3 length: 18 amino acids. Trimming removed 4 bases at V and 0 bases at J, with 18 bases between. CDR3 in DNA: TGTGCCAGCAGCTCTAGCTGGGGTTTGGGGTCAACTAATGAAAAACTGTTTTTT. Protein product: CASSSSWGLGSTNEKLFF.